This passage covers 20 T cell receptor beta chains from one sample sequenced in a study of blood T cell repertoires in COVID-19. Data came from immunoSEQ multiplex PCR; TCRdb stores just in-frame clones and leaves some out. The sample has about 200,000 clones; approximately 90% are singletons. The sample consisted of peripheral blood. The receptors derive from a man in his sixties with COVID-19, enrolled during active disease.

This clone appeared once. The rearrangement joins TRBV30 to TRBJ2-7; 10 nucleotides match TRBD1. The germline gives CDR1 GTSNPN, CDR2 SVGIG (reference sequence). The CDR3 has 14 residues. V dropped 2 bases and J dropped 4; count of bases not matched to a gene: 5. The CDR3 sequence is CAWSIDRGPYEQYF. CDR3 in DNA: TGTGCCTGGAGTATAGACAGGGGGCCTTACGAGCAGTACTTC.

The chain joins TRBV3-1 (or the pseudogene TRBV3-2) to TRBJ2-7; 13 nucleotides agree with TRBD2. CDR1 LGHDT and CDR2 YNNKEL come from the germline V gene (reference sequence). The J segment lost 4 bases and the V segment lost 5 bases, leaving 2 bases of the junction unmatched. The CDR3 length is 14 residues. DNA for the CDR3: TGTGCCAGCAGCTCGGGACTAGCGGGATACGAGCAGTACTTC. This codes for CASSSGLAGYEQYF.

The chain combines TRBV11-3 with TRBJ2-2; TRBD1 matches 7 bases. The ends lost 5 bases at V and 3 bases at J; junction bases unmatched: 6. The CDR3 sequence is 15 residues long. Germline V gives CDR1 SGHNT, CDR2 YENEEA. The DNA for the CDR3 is TGTGCCAGCAGCCCGGGACAGAGGGACACCGGGGAGCTGTTTTTT. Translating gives CASSPGQRDTGELFF.

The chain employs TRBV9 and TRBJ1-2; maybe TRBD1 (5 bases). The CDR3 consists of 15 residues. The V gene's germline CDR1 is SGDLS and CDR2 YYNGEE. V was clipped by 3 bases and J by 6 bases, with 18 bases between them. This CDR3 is CASSDPGGFRNGYTF. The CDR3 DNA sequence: TGTGCCAGCAGCGACCCGGGGGGTTTTCGGAATGGCTACACCTTC.

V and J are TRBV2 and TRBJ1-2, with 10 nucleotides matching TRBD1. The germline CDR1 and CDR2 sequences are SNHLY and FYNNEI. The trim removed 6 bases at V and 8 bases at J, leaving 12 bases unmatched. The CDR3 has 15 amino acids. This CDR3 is CASSVLRQGAEGYTF. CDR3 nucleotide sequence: TGTGCCAGCAGCGTTTTGCGACAGGGGGCCGAGGGCTACACCTTC.

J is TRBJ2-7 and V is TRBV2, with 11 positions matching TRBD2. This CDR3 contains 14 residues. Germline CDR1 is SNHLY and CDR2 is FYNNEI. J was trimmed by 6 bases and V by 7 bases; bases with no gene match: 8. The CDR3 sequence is CASIGLAGGGEQYF. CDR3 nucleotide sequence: TGTGCCAGCATCGGGCTAGCGGGAGGCGGCGAGCAGTACTTC.

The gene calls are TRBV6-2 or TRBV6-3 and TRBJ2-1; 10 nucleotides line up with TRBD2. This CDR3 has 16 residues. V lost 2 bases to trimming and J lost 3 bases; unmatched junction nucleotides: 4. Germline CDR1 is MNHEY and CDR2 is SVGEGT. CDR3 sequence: CASSYGASGGYNEQFF. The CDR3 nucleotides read TGTGCCAGCAGTTACGGGGCTAGCGGGGGCTACAATGAGCAGTTCTTC.

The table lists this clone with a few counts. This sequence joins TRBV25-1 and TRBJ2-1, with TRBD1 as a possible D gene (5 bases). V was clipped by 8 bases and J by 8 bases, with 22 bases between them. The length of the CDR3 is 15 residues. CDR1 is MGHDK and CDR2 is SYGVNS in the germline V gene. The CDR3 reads CASRMLGARWDEQFF. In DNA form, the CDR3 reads TGTGCCAGCCGGATGCTAGGGGCACGTTGGGATGAGCAGTTCTTC.

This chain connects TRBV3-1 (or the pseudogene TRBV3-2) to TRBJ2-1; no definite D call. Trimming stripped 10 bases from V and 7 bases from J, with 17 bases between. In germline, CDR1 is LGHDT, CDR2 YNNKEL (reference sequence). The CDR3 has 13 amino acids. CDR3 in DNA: TGTGCCACCCAGAGCGAGGCCTTGAATGAGCAGTTCTTC. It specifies CATQSEALNEQFF.

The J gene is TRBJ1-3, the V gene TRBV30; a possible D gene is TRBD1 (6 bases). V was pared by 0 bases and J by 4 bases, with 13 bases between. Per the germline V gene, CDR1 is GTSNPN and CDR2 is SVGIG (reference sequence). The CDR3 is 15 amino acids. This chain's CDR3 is CAWSVLTGIGNTIYF. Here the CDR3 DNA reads TGTGCCTGGAGTGTACTAACAGGGATCGGAAACACCATATATTTT.

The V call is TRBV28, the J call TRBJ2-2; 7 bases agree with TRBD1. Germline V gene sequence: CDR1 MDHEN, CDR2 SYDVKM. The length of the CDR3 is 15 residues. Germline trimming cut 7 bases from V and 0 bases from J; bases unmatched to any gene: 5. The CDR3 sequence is CASTRTGANTGELFF. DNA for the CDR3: TGTGCCAGCACGAGGACAGGAGCGAACACCGGGGAGCTGTTTTTT.

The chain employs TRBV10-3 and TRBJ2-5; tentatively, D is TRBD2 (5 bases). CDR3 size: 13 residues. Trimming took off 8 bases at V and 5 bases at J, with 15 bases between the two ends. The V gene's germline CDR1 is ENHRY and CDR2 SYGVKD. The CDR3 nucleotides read TGTGCCATCCGACTACTCCCGGGGGAGACCCAGTACTTC. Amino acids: CAIRLLPGETQYF.

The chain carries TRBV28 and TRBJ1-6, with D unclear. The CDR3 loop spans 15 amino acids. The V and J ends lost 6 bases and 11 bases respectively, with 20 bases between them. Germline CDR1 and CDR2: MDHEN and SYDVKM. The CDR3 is CASSYIPGNETPLHF. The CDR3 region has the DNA TGTGCCAGCAGCTATATTCCGGGGAACGAGACACCCCTCCACTTT.

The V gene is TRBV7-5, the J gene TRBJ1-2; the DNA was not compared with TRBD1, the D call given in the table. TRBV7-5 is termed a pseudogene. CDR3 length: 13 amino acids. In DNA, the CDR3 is TGTGCCAGCTCAAGGGGGAACCCCTATGGCTACACCTTC. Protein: CASSRGNPYGYTF.

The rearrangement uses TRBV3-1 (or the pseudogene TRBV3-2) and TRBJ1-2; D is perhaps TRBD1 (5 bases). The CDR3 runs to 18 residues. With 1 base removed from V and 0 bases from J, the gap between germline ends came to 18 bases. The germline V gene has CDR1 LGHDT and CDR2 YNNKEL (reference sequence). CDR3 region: CASSQGSGGKITNYGYTF. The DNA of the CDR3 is TGTGCCAGCAGCCAAGGATCGGGGGGGAAGATCACTAACTATGGCTACACCTTC.

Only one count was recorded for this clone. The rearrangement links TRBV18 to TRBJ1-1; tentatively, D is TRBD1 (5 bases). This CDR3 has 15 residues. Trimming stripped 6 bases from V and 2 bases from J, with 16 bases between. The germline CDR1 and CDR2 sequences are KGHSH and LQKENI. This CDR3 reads CASSTPDRSNTEAFF. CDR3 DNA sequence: TGTGCCAGCTCCACCCCAGACAGAAGTAACACTGAAGCTTTCTTT. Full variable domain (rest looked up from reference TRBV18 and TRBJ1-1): NAGVMQNPRHLVRRRGQEARLRCSPMKGHSHVYWYRQLPEEGLKFMVYLQKENIIDESGMPKERFSAEFPKEGPSILRIQQVVRGDSAAYFCASSTPDRSNTEAFFGQGTRLTVV.

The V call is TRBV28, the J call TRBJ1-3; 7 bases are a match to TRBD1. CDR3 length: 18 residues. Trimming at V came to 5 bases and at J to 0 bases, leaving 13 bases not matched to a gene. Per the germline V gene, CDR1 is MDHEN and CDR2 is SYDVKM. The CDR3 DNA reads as TGTGCCAGCAGTAATCATCCGGGACAGAAAACCTCTGGAAACACCATATATTTT. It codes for CASSNHPGQKTSGNTIYF. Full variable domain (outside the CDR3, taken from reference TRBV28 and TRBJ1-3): DVKVTQSSRYLVKRTGEKVFLECVQDMDHENMFWYRQDPGLGLRLIYFSYDVKMKEKGDIPEGYSVSREKKERFSLILESASTNQTSMYLCASSNHPGQKTSGNTIYFGEGSWLTVV.

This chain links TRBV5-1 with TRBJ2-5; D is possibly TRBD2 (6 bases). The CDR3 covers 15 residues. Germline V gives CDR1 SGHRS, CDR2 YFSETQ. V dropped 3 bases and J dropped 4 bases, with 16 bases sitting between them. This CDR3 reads CASSSSSGTGETQYF. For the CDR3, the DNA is TGCGCCAGCAGCTCCAGCTCGGGGACTGGAGAGACCCAGTACTTC. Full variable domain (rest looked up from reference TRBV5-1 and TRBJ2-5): KAGVTQTPRYLIKTRGQQVTLSCSPISGHRSVSWYQQTPGQGLQFLFEYFSETQRNKGNFPGRFSGRQFSNSRSEMNVSTLELGDSALYLCASSSSSGTGETQYFGPGTRLLVL.

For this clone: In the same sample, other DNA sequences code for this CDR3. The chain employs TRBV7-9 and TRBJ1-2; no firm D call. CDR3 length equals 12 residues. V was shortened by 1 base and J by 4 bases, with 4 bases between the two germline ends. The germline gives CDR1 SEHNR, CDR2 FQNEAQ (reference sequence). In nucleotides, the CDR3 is TGTGCCAGCAGCTTAGATAGCTATGGCTACACCTTC. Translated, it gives CASSLDSYGYTF.

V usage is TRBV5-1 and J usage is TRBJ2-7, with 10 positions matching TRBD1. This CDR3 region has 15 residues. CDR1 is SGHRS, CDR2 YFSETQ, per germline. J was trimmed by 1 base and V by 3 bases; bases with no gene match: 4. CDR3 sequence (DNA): TGCGCCAGCAGCTGGGGACAGGGGAATTCCTACGAGCAGTACTTC. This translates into CASSWGQGNSYEQYF.